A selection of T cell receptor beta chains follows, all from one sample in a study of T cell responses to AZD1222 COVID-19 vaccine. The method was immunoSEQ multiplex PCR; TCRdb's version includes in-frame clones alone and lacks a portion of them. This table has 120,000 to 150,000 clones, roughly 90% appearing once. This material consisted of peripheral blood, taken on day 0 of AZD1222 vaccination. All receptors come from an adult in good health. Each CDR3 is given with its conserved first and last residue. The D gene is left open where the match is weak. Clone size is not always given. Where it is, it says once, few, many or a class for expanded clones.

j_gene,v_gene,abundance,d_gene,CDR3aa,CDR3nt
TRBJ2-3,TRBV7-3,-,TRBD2,CASSPLVAGGMDTQYF,TGTGCCAGCAGCCCGTTGGTAGCGGGGGGGATGGATACGCAGTATTTT
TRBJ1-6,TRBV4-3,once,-,CASSQDRQNYNSPLHF,TGCGCCAGCAGCCAAGATCGACAGAATTATAATTCACCCCTCCACTTT
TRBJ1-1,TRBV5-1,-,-,CASSLEGGRVRSMNTEAFF,TGCGCCAGCAGCTTGGAGGGCGGCAGGGTAAGGAGCATGAACACTGAAGCTTTCTTT
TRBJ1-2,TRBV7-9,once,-,CASSLSVTLVERGYGYTF,TGTGCCAGCAGCTTATCAGTGACTCTGGTTGAACGAGGCTATGGCTACACCTTC
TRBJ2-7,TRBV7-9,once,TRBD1,CASSPGTGRITEQYF,TGTGCCAGCAGCCCCGGGACAGGGAGGATTACCGAGCAGTACTTC
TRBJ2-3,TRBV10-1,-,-,CASGPGSAQYF,TGCGCCAGCGGGCCGGGGAGTGCGCAGTATTTT
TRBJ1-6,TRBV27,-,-,CASSLGTGHSPLHF,TGTGCCAGCAGTTTGGGAACAGGCCATTCACCCCTCCACTTT
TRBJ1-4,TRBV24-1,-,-,CATSDHVEGGEKLFF,TGTGCCACCAGTGACCACGTCGAAGGAGGTGAAAAACTGTTTTTT
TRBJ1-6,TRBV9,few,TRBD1,CASSVGQGDNSPLHF,TGTGCCAGCAGCGTAGGACAGGGAGATAATTCACCCCTCCACTTT
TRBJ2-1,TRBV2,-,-,CASGPSGSNNEQFF,TGTGCCAGCGGGCCTTCAGGGTCGAACAATGAGCAGTTCTTC
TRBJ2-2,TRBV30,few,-,CAWQGKLTGELFF,TGTGCCTGGCAGGGAAAATTAACCGGGGAGCTGTTTTTT
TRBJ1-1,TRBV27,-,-,CASSLGGVNTEAFF,TGTGCCAGCAGTTTAGGAGGGGTGAACACTGAAGCTTTCTTT
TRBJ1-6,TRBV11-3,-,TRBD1,CASSAGTEGSPLHF,TGTGCCAGCAGCGCCGGGACAGAAGGTTCTCCCCTCCACTTT
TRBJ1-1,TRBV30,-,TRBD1,CAWSVQRQGEAFF,TGTGCCTGGAGTGTACAGCGACAGGGAGAAGCTTTCTTT
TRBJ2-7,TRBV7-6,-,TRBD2,CASSSEAGGGYEQYF,TGTGCCAGCAGCTCCGAGGCGGGGGGCGGCTACGAGCAGTACTTC
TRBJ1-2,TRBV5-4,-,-,CASSTPRPLVNYGYTF,TGTGCCAGCAGCACCCCTCGCCCATTGGTTAACTATGGCTACACCTTC
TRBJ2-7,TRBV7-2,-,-,CASSLAGTSSYEQYF,TGTGCCAGCAGCTTAGCAGGCACTAGCTCCTACGAGCAGTACTTC
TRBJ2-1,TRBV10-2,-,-,CASRAGLTTGEQFF,TGCGCCAGCAGGGCGGGACTCACTACGGGTGAGCAGTTCTTC
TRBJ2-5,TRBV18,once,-,CASSPEWDFTQETQYF,TGTGCCAGCTCACCAGAATGGGACTTCACCCAAGAGACCCAGTACTTC
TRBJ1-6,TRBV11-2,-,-,CASSLVGRANSPLHF,TGTGCCAGCAGCTTAGTCGGAAGGGCTAATTCACCCCTCCACTTT
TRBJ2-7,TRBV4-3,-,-,CASSPRAGPFYEQYF,TGCGCCAGCAGCCCTCGGGCGGGCCCTTTTTACGAGCAGTACTTC
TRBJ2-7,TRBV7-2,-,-,CASSLVYEQYF,TGTGCCAGCAGCTTAGTCTACGAGCAGTACTTC
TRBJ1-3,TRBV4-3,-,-,CASSPQLPASGNTIYF,TGCGCCAGCAGCCCCCAATTACCAGCCTCTGGAAACACCATATATTTT
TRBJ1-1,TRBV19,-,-,CASRGGRAAEAFF,TGTGCCAGTAGAGGGGGGCGCGCCGCTGAAGCTTTCTTT
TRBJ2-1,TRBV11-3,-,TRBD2,CASSRGLAGNEQFF,TGTGCCAGCAGCCGAGGACTAGCGGGGAATGAGCAGTTCTTC
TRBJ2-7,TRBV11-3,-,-,CASSFPAGDYEQYF,TGTGCCAGCAGCTTCCCGGCAGGGGACTACGAGCAGTACTTC
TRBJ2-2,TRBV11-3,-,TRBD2,CASSLALRAGVTGELFF,TGTGCCAGCAGCTTAGCTCTTAGGGCGGGAGTCACCGGGGAGCTGTTTTTT
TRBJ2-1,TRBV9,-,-,CASSLLGRGGPHNEQFF,TGTGCCAGCAGCTTGTTGGGTCGAGGGGGGCCTCACAATGAGCAGTTCTTC
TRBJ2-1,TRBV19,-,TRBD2,CASSLAVSYNEQFF,TGTGCCAGTAGTCTAGCGGTCTCCTACAATGAGCAGTTCTTC
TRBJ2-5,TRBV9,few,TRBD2,CASSVSGISGGETQYF,TGTGCCAGCAGCGTTTCAGGGATTAGCGGGGGTGAGACCCAGTACTTC
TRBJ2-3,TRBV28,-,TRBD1,CASSTPDRDWDTQYF,TGTGCCAGCAGTACCCCGGACAGGGACTGGGATACGCAGTATTTT
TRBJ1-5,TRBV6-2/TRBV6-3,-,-,CASSYSMSGRGQPQHF,TGTGCCAGCAGTTACTCGATGTCAGGTCGCGGGCAGCCCCAGCATTTT
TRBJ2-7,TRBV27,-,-,CASKGRQRSYEQYF,TGTGCCAGCAAGGGAAGACAACGCTCCTACGAGCAGTACTTC
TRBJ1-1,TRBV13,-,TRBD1,CASSLTGRMNTEAFF,TGTGCCAGCAGCTTGACAGGGAGAATGAACACTGAAGCTTTCTTT
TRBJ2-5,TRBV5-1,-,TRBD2,CASSQTTSEQETQYF,TGCGCCAGCAGCCAAACTACTAGCGAGCAAGAGACCCAGTACTTC
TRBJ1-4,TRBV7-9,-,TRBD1,CASSLAQGASEKLFF,TGTGCCAGCAGCTTAGCTCAGGGGGCTAGTGAAAAACTGTTTTTT